The clone carrying this TCR beta chain was observed many times. Antigen unknown. MiXCR, applied by TCRdb to the reads, yields one record per CDR3 protein. The sample has a few hundred thousand distinct CDR3 sequences; 20% to 25% are singletons. The V gene end was trimmed by 2 bases and the J gene end by 4 bases; junction bases not matched to a gene: 4. This CDR3 has 15 residues. The V gene's germline CDR1 is SGHTA and CDR2 FQGNSA. This record comes from a study of T cell repertoires in cytomegalovirus infection. This clonotype was obtained from a human donor in good health (CMV status not recorded). Some clones in this sample may be carry-over from other donors' samples. The material sequenced was cultured PBMCs, taken from culture after CMV antigen stimulation. This sequence joins TRBV7-2 and TRBJ2-3, with TRBD2 identical over 9 bases. CDR3 nucleotides: TGTGCCAGCAGCTTATTTAGCGGGAGCGCAGATACGCAGTATTTT. This encodes CASSLFSGSADTQYF.